The source of this T cell receptor (beta chain) is a study of blood T cell repertoires in COVID-19. Study-wide background: Samples taken during acute and convalescent COVID-19 were collected in the United States, Italy and Spain. The analysed material was cDNA or gDNA that came from T cells, B-cell-depleted T cells, or PBMCs.

Generated by immunoSEQ multiplex PCR, the TCRdb table keeps only in-frame clones and is missing some. The data show roughly 440,000 clones, 70% to 90% seen once. Seattle patients were enrolled during active infection and followed longitudinally. This CDR3 comprises 15 residues. The germline V gene encodes CDR1 SGHDT and CDR2 YYEEEE. V was clipped by 3 bases and J by 6 bases, with 18 bases between them. Material for sequencing was peripheral blood. The rearrangement joins TRBV5-6 to TRBJ1-1; maybe TRBD1 (6 bases). The sequence came from a woman aged 45 to 65 with COVID-19, enrolled during active disease. The chain's CDR3 is CASSSGWGRMAEAFF. The CDR3 region has the DNA TGTGCCAGCAGCTCCGGGTGGGGGCGGATGGCTGAAGCTTTCTTT.